This record concerns one TCR beta chain sequence. Antigen unknown. The source of the sample is a study of blood T cells in healthy people across ages. Study details: About one barcoded TCR beta cDNA was captured per two T cells. Overall study results and limits: Naive CD4+ cell counts and diversity both ran higher in long-lived than in aged donors.

The V gene's germline CDR1 is MGHDK and CDR2 SYGVNS. Losses at the gene ends were 7 bases for V and 6 bases for J; bases not matched to a gene: 10. The CDR3 loop spans 14 amino acids. Together with a sample-barcoded 5' primer, a J-beta primer mix was included in a second PCR lasting about 6 to 11 cycles. Every sample returned 3 million or more CDR3-containing paired-end reads. From the 5' RACE reads, TCRdb called clonotypes with MiXCR, one entry per CDR3 protein. The data hold some 1.8 million distinct CDR3 sequences, with about two fifths observed a single time. The gene calls are TRBV25-1 and TRBJ2-3; 7 bases match TRBD2. The TCR was taken from a human donor in good health. Sequencing was carried out using blood. CDR3 coding DNA: TGTGCCAGCACCTCCGGGACTAACATGGATACGCAGTATTTT. Translating gives CASTSGTNMDTQYF.